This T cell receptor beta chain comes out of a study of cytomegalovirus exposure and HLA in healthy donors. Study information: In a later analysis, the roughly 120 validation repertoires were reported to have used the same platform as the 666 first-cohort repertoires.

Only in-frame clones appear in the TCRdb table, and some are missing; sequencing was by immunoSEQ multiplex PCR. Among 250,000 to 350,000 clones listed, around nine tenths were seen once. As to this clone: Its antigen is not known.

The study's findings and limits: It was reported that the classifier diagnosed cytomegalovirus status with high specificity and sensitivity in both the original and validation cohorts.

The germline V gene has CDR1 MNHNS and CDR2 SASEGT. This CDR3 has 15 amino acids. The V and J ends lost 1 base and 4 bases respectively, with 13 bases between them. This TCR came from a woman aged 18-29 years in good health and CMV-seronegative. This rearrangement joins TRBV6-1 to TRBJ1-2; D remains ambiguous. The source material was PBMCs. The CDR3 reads CASSEDSIPLYGYTF. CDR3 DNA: TGTGCCAGCAGTGAAGACAGTATTCCCCTCTATGGCTACACCTTC.